The text below deals with one TCR beta chain. The clone's antigen remains unknown. No base quality values were provided; no much bigger clone lies one nucleotide off. The collaborating institutions used their own protocols to collect whole blood in K2EDTA tubes. Collaborator samples were shipped for TCRbeta analysis as frozen whole blood, isolated PBMCs, or DNA extracted from either sample type. This sample was taken from a study of blood T cell repertoires in COVID-19 (dated by TCRdb to 2020 to 2021). Concerning the study at large: Samples covering the acute and convalescent phases of COVID-19 were provided by collaborators in the United States, Italy and Spain. The repertoires were released in a freely available public database meant as a resource for research on the immune response to SARS-CoV-2. Sample metadata almost always included a de-identified subject ID, COVID-19 status, age in years and sex. The prospective study material was composed of cDNA or gDNA derived from T cells, B-cell-depleted T cells, or PBMCs. The samples were drawn from the first 160 participants of the ongoing ImmuneRACE study and from over 950 subjects provided by 6 global collaborators. Where available, HLA class I and class II types were obtained from metadata supplied by the sample provider rather than from assay-based typing. Subjects who had been exposed to COVID-19, were actively infected with it, or had recovered from it provided the deeply sampled blood TCRbeta repertoires that made up the dataset. Overall study results and their limits: How much clinical and demographic metadata was included differed by source and by participant, and the metadata was provided uncurated.

The immunoSEQ Assay, a bias-controlled multiplex PCR, was used to amplify TCRbeta CDR3 regions from genomic DNA. From the authors' description of their analysis: Nucleated cell counts per sample were estimated from amplification of reference gene primers within the assay. Sequence reads were collapsed and filtered to measure the absolute abundance of every unique TCRbeta CDR3 rearrangement. For each sample, productive Simpson clonality was calculated as the square root of Simpson's diversity index over productive rearrangements. TCRdb provides this immuneACCESS table in a form limited to in-frame rearrangements. Some clones are lacking; in checked studies, under half of them reflect an unresolved V gene, and why the rest are absent is not known. Clonal size and the V and J genes are those of that table, whereas D and trimming came from the DNA. In this sample the table shows approximately 230,000 clones, around nine tenths of which occur a single time. Of the sample, approximately 1.3% is held by the ten largest clones.

The V and J ends are trimmed by 6 bases and 3 bases, leaving 14 bases between them. From cysteine to phenylalanine, the CDR3 is 15 amino acids long. The CDR3 DNA has 45 bases and is translated from base 1. CDR1 is given as SNHLY and CDR2 as FYNNEI, both from the germline V gene. Source material: peripheral blood. The TCR comes from a man older than 75 with acute or convalescent COVID-19. This sequence uses TRBV2 and TRBJ1-4; possibly the D gene is TRBD1, per 5 matching bases. CDR3 reads: CASRPWGGANEKLFF. The nucleotides are TGTGCCAGCAGGCCGTGGGGCGGGGCTAATGAAAAACTGTTTTTT. Beyond the CDR3, the reference TRBV2 and TRBJ1-4 genes provide the residues; the full variable domain reads: EPEVTQTPSHQVTQMGQEVILRCVPISNHLYFYWYRQILGQKVEFLVSFYNNEISEKSEIFDDQFSVERPDGSNFTLKIRSTKLEDSAMYFCASRPWGGANEKLFFGSGTQLSVL.